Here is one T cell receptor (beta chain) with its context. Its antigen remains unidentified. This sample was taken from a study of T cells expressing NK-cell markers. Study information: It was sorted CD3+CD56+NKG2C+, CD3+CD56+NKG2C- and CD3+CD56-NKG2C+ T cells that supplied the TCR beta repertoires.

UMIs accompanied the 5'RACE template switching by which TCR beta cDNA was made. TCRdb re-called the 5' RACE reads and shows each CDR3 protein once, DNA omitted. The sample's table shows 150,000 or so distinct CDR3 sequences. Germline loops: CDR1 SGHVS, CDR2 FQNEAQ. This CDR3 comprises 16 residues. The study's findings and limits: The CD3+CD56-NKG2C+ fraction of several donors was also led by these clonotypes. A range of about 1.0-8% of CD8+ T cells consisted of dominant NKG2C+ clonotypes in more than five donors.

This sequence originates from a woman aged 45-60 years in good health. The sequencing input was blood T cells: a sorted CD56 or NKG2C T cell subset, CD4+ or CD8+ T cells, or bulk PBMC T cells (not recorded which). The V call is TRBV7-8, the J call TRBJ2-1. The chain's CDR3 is CASKPSGIYTYNEQFF.